Listed here are 30 T cell receptor beta chains from one sample, sequenced in a study of early T cells in non-severe SARS-CoV-2 infection (dated by TCRdb to about 2021). Library method: 5' RACE. The sequencing machine was a NextSeq 500. The raw public reads went through TCRdb reprocessing: fastp at Q25, MiXCR clone calling, in-frame beta chains kept. A single entry per CDR3 protein holds the most common genes and DNA from its merged rows. In this sample the table shows more than 55,000 distinct CDR3 sequences, around 6.5% of which occur a single time. The ten largest clones capture approximately 3.6% of the sample. This sample comprised whole blood, obtained at baseline. The receptors were sampled from an adult who was a healthcare worker with PCR-confirmed SARS-CoV-2 infection or an uninfected control (not recorded which).

This clonotype has at least ten counts. The rearrangement links TRBV10-3 to TRBJ2-1; TRBD2 matches 9 bases. Per germline, CDR1 ENHRY and CDR2 SYGVKD. V lost 10 bases and J lost 1; bases outside the gene matches: 11. There are 16 residues in the CDR3. This chain's CDR3 is CATLGNLAGSYNEQFF. The CDR3 DNA reads TGTGCCACCCTGGGAAATCTAGCGGGGTCCTACAATGAGCAGTTCTTC.

This clonotype appeared many times. The V gene is TRBV28, the J gene TRBJ1-3; D is unresolved. The CDR3 totals 16 residues. V was pared by 2 bases and J by 4 bases, with 15 bases between. CDR1 is MDHEN and CDR2 is SYDVKM in the germline V gene. CDR3 loop: CASSLGWHSGGNTIYF. The CDR3 region has the DNA TGTGCCAGCAGTTTAGGGTGGCACAGTGGCGGAAACACCATATATTTT. Using reference TRBV28 and TRBJ1-3 for the parts outside the CDR3, the full variable domain is DVKVTQSSRYLVKRTGEKVFLECVQDMDHENMFWYRQDPGLGLRLIYFSYDVKMKEKGDIPEGYSVSREKKERFSLILESASTNQTSMYLCASSLGWHSGGNTIYFGEGSWLTVV.

This clonotype was picked up many times. This rearrangement joins TRBV9 to TRBJ1-6; TRBD1 might be the D (5 bases). CDR1 and CDR2 from the germline V gene are SGDLS and YYNGEE. This CDR3 is built from 15 residues. With 0 bases removed from V and 6 bases from J, the gap between germline ends came to 10 bases. The CDR3 DNA follows: TGTGCCAGCAGCGTAGGTACAGGCAGTAATTCACCCCTCCACTTT. Protein product: CASSVGTGSNSPLHF.

This clonotype occurred many times. The rearrangement joins TRBV11-2 to TRBJ2-1; 9 bases align to TRBD1. Trimming took 5 bases from V and 6 from J; bases not matched to a gene: 8. Germline CDR1 reads SGHAT; CDR2 reads FQNNGV. The CDR3 has 15 residues. The CDR3 loop reads CASSQWGQGFNEQFF. The DNA for the CDR3 is TGTGCCAGCAGCCAATGGGGACAGGGTTTCAATGAGCAGTTCTTC.

The table lists this clonotype with a few counts. The CDR3 DNA is TGCGCCAGCAGCTTGACGACTAGCGGGAGTTACGAGCAGTACTTC. It is translated as CASSLTTSGSYEQYF. V and J are TRBV5-1 and TRBJ2-7, with TRBD2 identical over 12 bases. The V and J ends lost 1 base and 4 bases, in that order; junction bases with no gene match: 3. Germline-derived CDR1 and CDR2 are SGHRS and YFSETQ. The CDR3 extends over 15 amino acids.

This clonotype was counted at least ten times. The chain couples TRBV28 to TRBJ1-5; TRBD1 aligns across 9 bases. CDR3 length: 16 residues. J lost 3 bases, V lost 6 bases, and 9 bases had no gene match. Germline V gene lookup returns CDR1 MDHEN and CDR2 SYDVKM. CDR3 in amino acids: CASSSLRDRVNQPQHF. For the CDR3, the DNA is TGTGCCAGCAGCTCCCTCCGGGACAGGGTCAATCAGCCCCAGCATTTT.

This clonotype occurred many times. The rearrangement links TRBV29-1 to TRBJ1-1, with D tentatively TRBD1 (5 bases). From germline, CDR1 is SQVTM and CDR2 ANQGSEA. The CDR3 loop spans 14 amino acids. The V end was cut by 7 bases, the J end by 3 bases, with 18 bases between. The CDR3 loop reads CSARTQRWDTEAFF. The CDR3 DNA follows: TGCAGCGCCCGGACACAAAGATGGGACACTGAAGCTTTCTTT.

A note on this clonotype: Being one base from a much bigger clone, this may be a read error. The chain recombines TRBV10-3 with TRBJ1-5, with 8 nucleotides matching TRBD1. This CDR3 is built from 13 residues. Germline V gives CDR1 ENHRY, CDR2 SYGVKD. CDR3 sequence reads: CATTSGGNQPQLF. The CDR3 bases are TGTGCCACCACCTCAGGGGGCAATCAGCCCCAGCTTTTT.

The rearrangement uses TRBV20-1 and TRBJ2-4, with D possibly TRBD2 on 6 matching bases. The CDR3 extends over 14 amino acids. The V gene lost 2 bases and the J gene lost 7 bases, with 15 bases spanning the gap. Germline V lookup: CDR1 DFQATT, CDR2 SNEGSKA (reference sequence). In DNA form, the CDR3 reads TGCAGTGCTAGAATGGTTGCGGGGCGGAACATTCAGTACTTC. This encodes CSARMVAGRNIQYF.

This clonotype has just a few counts. The chain recombines TRBV7-2 with TRBJ2-2; possible D gene TRBD2, 6 bases. Trimming stripped 2 bases from V and 3 bases from J, with 10 bases between. The germline CDR1 and CDR2 sequences are SGHTA and FQGNSA. The CDR3 length is 15 residues. DNA for the CDR3: TGTGCCAGCAGCTTACGGGGGTGGGACACCGGGGAGCTGTTTTTT. Amino acid sequence: CASSLRGWDTGELFF.

This clonotype was detected many times. This chain joins TRBV6-1 and TRBJ2-1; 9 nucleotides line up with TRBD2. The CDR3 is 13 residues long. In germline, CDR1 is MNHNS, CDR2 SASEGT. Trimming at V came to 8 bases and at J to 9 bases, leaving 8 bases not matched to a gene. This CDR3 is CASQASGVAEQFF. CDR3 sequence (DNA): TGTGCCAGCCAGGCTAGCGGGGTGGCTGAGCAGTTCTTC.

This clonotype was counted a single time. This sequence joins TRBV7-2 and TRBJ2-5; D might be TRBD2 (6 bases). Germline V gives CDR1 SGHTA, CDR2 FQGNSA. The CDR3 runs to 15 residues. The V end lost 1 base, the J end lost 5 bases, and 14 bases lay between the germline ends. The CDR3 DNA follows: TGTGCCAGCAGCTTAGATGGGGTAGCGGTGGAGACCCAGTACTTC. As protein: CASSLDGVAVETQYF. Full variable domain (outside the CDR3, taken from reference TRBV7-2 and TRBJ2-5): GAGVSQSPSNKVTEKGKDVELRCDPISGHTALYWYRQSLGQGLEFLIYFQGNSAPDKSGLPSDRFSAERTGGSVSTLTIQRTQQEDSAVYLCASSLDGVAVETQYFGPGTRLLVL.

This clonotype was detected ten times or more. The chain combines TRBV6-1 with TRBJ1-1; D gene unclear. This CDR3 comprises 12 residues. Per germline, CDR1 MNHNS and CDR2 SASEGT. V was clipped by 1 base and J by 7 bases, with 7 bases between them. This CDR3 reads CASSEVGREAFF. CDR3 nucleotide sequence: TGTGCCAGCAGTGAAGTGGGCCGTGAAGCTTTCTTT.

This clonotype was recorded many times. V is TRBV28 and J is TRBJ2-5; 14 positions match TRBD2. This CDR3 is built from 16 residues. CDR1 and CDR2 from the germline V gene are MDHEN and SYDVKM. V was clipped by 6 bases and J by 5 bases; unmatched bases: 8. CDR3 nucleotide sequence: TGTGCCAGCAGACTAGGGACTAGCGGGAGCGGGGAGACCCAGTACTTC. Translating gives CASRLGTSGSGETQYF.

This clonotype was counted a few times. The chain couples TRBV28 to TRBJ2-1; D is tentatively TRBD1 or TRBD2 (6 bases each). CDR1 is MDHEN and CDR2 is SYDVKM in the germline V gene. This CDR3 is 13 amino acids long. Trimming pared 4 bases from V and 7 bases from J, leaving 11 bases between. The CDR3 region has the DNA TGTGCCAGCAGTTCGGAAGGGGGGAATGAGCAGTTCTTC. It specifies CASSSEGGNEQFF.

This rearrangement joins TRBV29-1 to TRBJ2-1, with D uncertain. The CDR3 sequence is 14 residues long. Trimming took off 4 bases at V and 5 bases at J, with 15 bases between the two ends. Germline CDR1 is SQVTM and CDR2 is ANQGSEA. The DNA of the CDR3 is TGCAGCGTTGTTCCTCTGTCTCGAAACAATGAGCAGTTCTTC. Amino acids: CSVVPLSRNNEQFF.

This clonotype showed up many times. The rearrangement links TRBV3-1 to TRBJ2-7; D possibly corresponds to TRBD1 (5 bases). The CDR3 length is 12 residues. Germline V gives CDR1 LGHDT, CDR2 YNNKEL (reference sequence). V was trimmed by 3 bases and J by 3 bases, leaving 6 bases between them. CDR3 in DNA: TGTGCCAGCAGCCACGACAGCTACGAGCAGTACTTC. Its translation is CASSHDSYEQYF.

This clonotype was counted many times. This chain links TRBV15 with TRBJ2-1, with D possibly matching TRBD2 (6 bases). Germline CDR1 reads LNHNV; CDR2 reads YYDKDF (reference sequence). Trimming cost V 0 bases and J 6 bases, with 15 bases left between them. This CDR3 spans 16 amino acids. The CDR3 reads CATSRDLPSVANEQFF. DNA for the CDR3: TGTGCCACCAGCAGAGATCTGCCTAGCGTGGCCAATGAGCAGTTCTTC.

At least ten counts were recorded for this clonotype. The chain is built from TRBV15 and TRBJ2-3, with D maybe TRBD2 (7 bases). This CDR3 has 16 amino acids. Trimming cost V 0 bases and J 1 base, with 11 bases left between them. CDR1 and CDR2 (germline): LNHNV, YYDKDF (reference sequence). In DNA form, the CDR3 reads TGTGCCACCAGCAGAGATCGGGGGGCCGGCACAGATACGCAGTATTTT. This sequence encodes CATSRDRGAGTDTQYF.

This chain joins TRBV2 and TRBJ2-4; D is unclear. This CDR3 is 14 amino acids long. Per the germline V gene, CDR1 is SNHLY and CDR2 is FYNNEI. V lost 6 bases, J lost 1 base, and 10 bases lay in between. In DNA form, the CDR3 reads TGTGCCAGCAGACCCCCCCAGGCCAAAAACATTCAGTACTTC. Translation gives CASRPPQAKNIQYF.

This clonotype was seen a handful of times. The chain couples TRBV7-7 to TRBJ2-2, with D uncertain. V was cut by 5 bases and J by 7 bases, with 14 bases left in between. CDR3 size: 14 residues. Germline loops: CDR1 SSHAT, CDR2 FNYEAQ (reference sequence). In nucleotides, the CDR3 is TGTGCCAGCAGCAGCCGGGCCGAAGGCGGGGAGCTGTTTTTT. Amino acid sequence: CASSSRAEGGELFF.

This clonotype came up a few times. The V call is TRBV28, the J call TRBJ1-4; maybe TRBD1 (6 bases). The CDR3 is 15 amino acids. The germline V gene has CDR1 MDHEN and CDR2 SYDVKM. The V end lost 6 bases, the J end lost 5 bases, and 16 bases lay between the germline ends. The CDR3 sequence: CASRGMTGPNEKLFF. Written as DNA, the CDR3 is TGTGCCAGCAGGGGGATGACAGGTCCGAATGAAAAACTGTTTTTT. Filled out from reference TRBV28 and TRBJ1-4, the complete variable domain reads DVKVTQSSRYLVKRTGEKVFLECVQDMDHENMFWYRQDPGLGLRLIYFSYDVKMKEKGDIPEGYSVSREKKERFSLILESASTNQTSMYLCASRGMTGPNEKLFFGSGTQLSVL.

This clonotype was seen repeatedly, ten times or more. In nucleotides, the CDR3 is TGTGCCAGCACTAGACAGGGGACGGACTCACCCCTCCACTTT. Translation: CASTRQGTDSPLHF. The genes are TRBV12-3 or TRBV12-4 and TRBJ1-6; 8 bases map to TRBD1. The CDR3 is 14 amino acids. The V and J ends lost 7 bases and 10 bases, in that order; junction bases with no gene match: 9.

This clonotype was seen at least ten times. This rearrangement joins TRBV27 to TRBJ1-4, with D unresolved. Germline loops: CDR1 MNHEY, CDR2 SMNVEV (reference sequence). CDR3 size: 16 residues. The V end was cut by 6 bases, the J end by 0 bases, with 14 bases between. Written as DNA, the CDR3 is TGTGCCAGCAGCGTTAGGTCGAGGGCAACTAATGAAAAACTGTTTTTT. It codes for CASSVRSRATNEKLFF.

This clonotype was detected a few times. The J gene is TRBJ2-1, the V gene TRBV20-1, with D possibly TRBD1 on 6 matching bases. There are 13 residues in the CDR3. Germline V gives CDR1 DFQATT, CDR2 SNEGSKA (reference sequence). V was cut by 6 bases and J by 6 bases, with 15 bases left in between. CDR3: CSANKGVGNEQFF. The CDR3 DNA reads TGCAGTGCAAATAAGGGGGTGGGCAATGAGCAGTTCTTC.

This clonotype occurred a few times. This rearrangement joins TRBV28 to TRBJ1-2, with 11 bases identical to TRBD1. CDR3 length: 14 amino acids. J lost 5 bases, V lost 5 bases, and 4 bases had no gene match. Germline values: CDR1 MDHEN, CDR2 SYDVKM. CDR3 bases: TGTGCCAGCAGTCGAGGACAGGGGGCTTATGGCTACACCTTC. This translates into CASSRGQGAYGYTF.

This clonotype was picked up many times. The V gene is TRBV7-6, the J gene TRBJ2-1, with 11 bases identical to TRBD2. This CDR3 comprises 15 residues. The J segment lost 5 bases and the V segment lost 5 bases, leaving 5 bases of the junction unmatched. Germline CDR1 and CDR2: SGHVS and FNYEAQ. CDR3 amino acids: CASSPTSGTNNEQFF. CDR3 in DNA: TGTGCCAGCAGCCCGACTAGCGGGACTAACAATGAGCAGTTCTTC.

A few counts support this clonotype. The rearrangement joins TRBV7-8 to TRBJ2-1; TRBD2 aligns across 12 bases. Unmatched junction bases numbered 6, after V lost 0 bases and J lost 9 bases. Germline V gene sequence: CDR1 SGHVS, CDR2 FQNEAQ. The CDR3 is 16 amino acids. CDR3 sequence (DNA): TGTGCCAGCAGCTTAGCGGCGTCTAGCGGGAGGGGTGAGCAGTTCTTC. Its protein product is CASSLAASSGRGEQFF.

This clonotype was observed at least ten times. The V call is TRBV27, the J call TRBJ2-1, with 7 positions matching TRBD2. The CDR3 runs 15 residues. Germline CDR1 MNHEY, CDR2 SMNVEV (reference sequence). J was trimmed by 0 bases and V by 6 bases; bases with no gene match: 5. The CDR3 DNA follows: TGTGCCAGCAGGGAGCGGGGCCGCTCCTACAATGAGCAGTTCTTC. It encodes CASRERGRSYNEQFF.

This clonotype was seen only a few times. The V gene is TRBV20-1, the J gene TRBJ2-2, with TRBD2 matching over 7 bases. The length of the CDR3 is 16 residues. Germline V lookup: CDR1 DFQATT, CDR2 SNEGSKA (reference sequence). The V gene end was trimmed by 3 bases and the J gene end by 1 base; junction bases not matched to a gene: 8. This CDR3 reads CSASPPSSGNTGELFF. The CDR3 region has the DNA TGCAGTGCTAGCCCCCCCTCTAGCGGGAACACCGGGGAGCTGTTTTTT.